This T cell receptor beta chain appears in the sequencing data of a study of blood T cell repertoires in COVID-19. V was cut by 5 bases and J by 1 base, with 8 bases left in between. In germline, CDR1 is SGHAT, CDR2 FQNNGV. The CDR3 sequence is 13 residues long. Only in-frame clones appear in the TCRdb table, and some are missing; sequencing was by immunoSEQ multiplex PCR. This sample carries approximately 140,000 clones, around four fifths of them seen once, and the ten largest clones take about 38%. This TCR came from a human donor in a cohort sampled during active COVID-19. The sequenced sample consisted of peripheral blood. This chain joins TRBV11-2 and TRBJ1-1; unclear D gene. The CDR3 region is CASSRSRNTEAFF. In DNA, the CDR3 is TGTGCCAGCAGCCGTTCTAGGAACACTGAAGCTTTCTTT.